This T cell receptor beta chain was profiled in a study of cytomegalovirus exposure and HLA in healthy donors. General observations from the study: Later analysis suggested most CMV-associated TCR beta chains were HLA-restricted.

PCR was performed using 60 Vbeta and 13 Jbeta primers. The protocol was immunoSEQ multiplex PCR, while the TCRdb copy is restricted to in-frame clones and leaves out a portion. There are 150,000 or so clones in the sample; more than 75% occur only once, and 1.3% to 1.5% lies in the top ten. Comments on this clone: What it binds is unknown.

This CDR3 comprises 14 residues. Trimming took 5 bases from V and 1 from J, leaving 10 bases between them. The germline gives CDR1 LNHDA, CDR2 SQIVND (reference sequence). This TCR derives from a female donor in good health and CMV-seronegative. The chain employs TRBV19 and TRBJ2-3; no reliable D call. Sequences were obtained from PBMCs. The CDR3 loop is CASSSSTGTDTQYF. The CDR3 bases are TGTGCCAGTAGTTCCTCTACAGGCACAGATACGCAGTATTTT.